This T cell receptor (beta chain) was found in a study of T-cell reconstitution after alpha-beta-depleted transplantation in children. Unique molecular identifiers were incorporated during preparation of the TCRbeta library. One entry per CDR3 protein results from TCRdb running MiXCR on the PCR reads. The table records about 980,000 distinct CDR3 sequences, roughly 29% of them present only once. The study, taken as a whole, reports: Hyperexpanded clones declined; after one year, newly produced T cells mostly supplied diversity.

This clonotype has just a few counts. Its antigen is not identified. Per the germline V gene, CDR1 is ENHRY and CDR2 is SYGVKD. This CDR3 comprises 15 residues. The V gene lost 2 bases and the J gene lost 5 bases, with 15 bases spanning the gap. Sequencing was performed on PBMCs, mostly from graft donor cells, taken 360 days after TCRalphabeta/CD19-depleted stem cell transplant. The chain joins TRBV10-3 to TRBJ2-5, with no clear D. The clonotype comes from a boy in the first two years of life who had a stem cell transplant for SCID, so the T cells may come from the graft donor. CDR3 residues: CAISELPDVGETQYF. CDR3 bases: TGTGCCATCAGTGAGCTCCCGGATGTGGGTGAGACCCAGTACTTC.